What follows are 28 T cell receptor beta chains derived from one specimen sequenced in a study of post-analysis software for immune sequencing data. Findings and caveats of the study: About 5 TRBV segments were more frequent in patients than controls; TRBV5-6, TRBV5-1 and TRBV20-1 belonged to this group.

Antigens for these TCRs are unknown. Unique molecular identifiers were carried by the TCR beta cDNA libraries. Via MiXCR, TCRdb re-called the PCR reads, giving one row per CDR3 protein. The sample holds hundreds of thousands of distinct CDR3 sequences, 55% to 60% seen once. The sample taken for sequencing was blood. Every receptor here comes from a girl aged 2 to 10 with multiple sclerosis.

This chain joins TRBV12-3 or TRBV12-4 and TRBJ2-7, with TRBD2 matching over 10 bases. This CDR3 is built from 15 residues. V lost 6 bases to trimming and J lost 2 bases; unmatched junction nucleotides: 7. The CDR3 DNA sequence: TGTGCCAGCAGATTGGGACTAGCGCCAGCCTACGAGCAGTACTTC. As protein: CASRLGLAPAYEQYF.

This clonotype was counted between two and nine times. The J gene is TRBJ2-3, the V gene TRBV29-1; 13 bases line up with TRBD2. Trimming took 6 bases from V and 5 from J; bases not matched to a gene: 5. The CDR3 sequence is 14 residues long. Germline-derived CDR1 and CDR2 are SQVTM and ANQGSEA. Written as DNA, the CDR3 is TGCAGCGTCTCTCGGACTAGCGGGGGAGATACGCAGTATTTT. This sequence encodes CSVSRTSGGDTQYF.

The chain joins TRBV12-3 or TRBV12-4 to TRBJ1-1; 7 bases line up with TRBD1. Trimming at V came to 7 bases and at J to 4 bases, leaving 21 bases not matched to a gene. CDR3 length: 18 amino acids. CDR3 sequence reads: CASTSCERQGEGCTEAFF. The CDR3 bases are TGTGCCAGCACCTCTTGTGAGAGACAGGGAGAGGGGTGCACTGAAGCTTTCTTT.

The chain uses TRBV12-3 or TRBV12-4 and TRBJ2-5, with TRBD2 matching 11 bases. This CDR3 has 15 residues. The V segment lost 9 bases and the J segment 2 bases; nucleotides outside the gene matches: 8. The DNA of the CDR3 is TGTGCCAGTGCCGGCACTAGCGGGGGACAAGAGACCCAGTACTTC. Its translation is CASAGTSGGQETQYF.

This sequence joins TRBV20-1 and TRBJ2-1; D not certain. V lost 3 bases and J lost 4, with 13 bases in between. Germline V lookup: CDR1 DFQATT, CDR2 SNEGSKA (reference sequence). The CDR3 is 14 amino acids. CDR3 in amino acids: CSARARGRYNEQFF. CDR3 DNA: TGCAGTGCTAGGGCGCGCGGAAGGTACAATGAGCAGTTCTTC.

The chain combines TRBV20-1 with TRBJ2-1; 10 bases are shared with TRBD2. V lost 2 bases and J lost 10; bases outside the gene matches: 5. Germline values: CDR1 DFQATT, CDR2 SNEGSKA (reference sequence). The CDR3 is 13 residues long. CDR3 nucleotides: TGCAGTGCTAGACTAGCGGGAGAACAGGAGCAGTTCTTC. Translating gives CSARLAGEQEQFF.

CDR3 protein: CASSYPGSGAGNSPLHF. The CDR3 nucleotides read TGTGCCAGCAGTTACCCCGGCAGTGGGGCGGGAAATTCACCCCTCCACTTT. J is TRBJ1-6 and V is TRBV6-6; D perhaps matches TRBD1 (5 bases). This CDR3 contains 17 residues. The germline V gene encodes CDR1 MNHNY and CDR2 SVGAGI (reference sequence). Trimming left V 2 bases short and J 7 bases short, with 18 bases between.

This chain uses TRBV13 with TRBJ2-3, with TRBD1 identical over 11 bases. With V trimmed by 0 bases and J by 4 bases, 6 bases remained unmatched. CDR3 size: 17 residues. Germline V gene data show CDR1 as PRHDT and CDR2 as FYEKMQ (reference sequence). The DNA of the CDR3 is TGTGCCAGCAGCTTAGGCCGTCGGGACAGGGGGTCAGATACGCAGTATTTT. This translates into CASSLGRRDRGSDTQYF.

This clonotype showed up just a few times. The CDR3 loop is CSALVPSYNEQFF. CDR3 DNA sequence: TGCAGTGCTCTTGTTCCCTCCTACAATGAGCAGTTCTTC. V is TRBV20-1 and J is TRBJ2-1; D is ambiguous. Germline V gene data show CDR1 as DFQATT and CDR2 as SNEGSKA (reference sequence). CDR3 length: 13 amino acids. Trimming pared 5 bases from V and 0 bases from J, leaving 8 bases between.

This clonotype turned up a few times. The rearrangement links TRBV12-3 or TRBV12-4 to TRBJ1-1; tentatively, D is TRBD1 (6 bases). V shed 5 bases and J shed 6 bases, with 16 bases lying between them. CDR3 size: 14 residues. CDR3 region: CASSPRGRGAEAFF. CDR3 in DNA: TGTGCCAGCAGTCCGCGGGGGCGCGGGGCTGAAGCTTTCTTT.

The chain uses TRBV13 and TRBJ2-1; D not resolved. This CDR3 spans 14 amino acids. V was clipped by 0 bases and J by 4 bases, with 7 bases between them. Germline-derived CDR1 and CDR2 are PRHDT and FYEKMQ (reference sequence). This CDR3 is CASSLGRFYNEQFF. CDR3 coding DNA: TGTGCCAGCAGCTTAGGCCGTTTTTACAATGAGCAGTTCTTC.

This clonotype was counted a single time. This chain connects TRBV6-5 to TRBJ2-1; 9 nucleotides agree with TRBD1. CDR1 MNHEY and CDR2 SVGAGI come from the germline V gene. This CDR3 spans 11 amino acids. V lost 6 bases and J lost 12; bases outside the gene matches: 3. CDR3 nucleotide sequence: TGTGCCAGCAGGGGACAGGGCGGGCAGTTCTTC. It codes for CASRGQGGQFF.

This clonotype came up once. The CDR3 here is CASSLGTLAGAAYNEQFF. CDR3 bases: TGTGCCAGCAGCCTAGGGACCCTAGCGGGAGCCGCCTACAATGAGCAGTTCTTC. The V gene is TRBV7-2, the J gene TRBJ2-1; 10 bases map to TRBD2. V was pared by 5 bases and J by 2 bases, with 12 bases of the junction left unmatched. The CDR3 runs 18 residues. Germline V gene lookup returns CDR1 SGHTA and CDR2 FQGNSA.

The chain employs TRBV6-6 and TRBJ1-2; D is unresolved. The germline V and J ends were trimmed by 0 bases and 8 bases, with 19 bases remaining between them. The CDR3 spans 16 residues. Germline V gene sequence: CDR1 MNHNY, CDR2 SVGAGI (reference sequence). The CDR3 nucleotides are TGTGCCAGCAGTTACTCGACGCCAAGGCAGGCAGACGGCTACACCTTC. This codes for CASSYSTPRQADGYTF.

CDR3 coding DNA: TGCGCCAGCATCCAGGGGGCCGGCAATGAGCAGTTCTTC. Its translation is CASIQGAGNEQFF. The chain carries TRBV5-1 and TRBJ2-1, with TRBD1 matching 8 bases. The germline CDR1 and CDR2 sequences are SGHRS and YFSETQ. There are 13 residues in the CDR3. Germline trimming cut 6 bases from V and 6 bases from J; bases unmatched to any gene: 5.

This sequence joins TRBV20-1 and TRBJ2-3, with D uncertain. This CDR3 comprises 13 residues. The germline CDR1 and CDR2 sequences are DFQATT and SNEGSKA (reference sequence). Trimming took 2 bases from V and 0 from J, leaving 6 bases between them. CDR3 nucleotides: TGCAGTGCTAGAAAGCCTAGCACAGATACGCAGTATTTT. Its protein is CSARKPSTDTQYF.

The chain recombines TRBV29-1 with TRBJ2-1; D is undetermined. V lost 0 bases and J 5 bases, leaving 5 bases between the germline ends. CDR3 length: 12 residues. Germline assignment: CDR1 SQVTM and CDR2 ANQGSEA. CDR3 bases: TGCAGCGTTGAAGATCGGAACAATGAGCAGTTCTTC. This codes for CSVEDRNNEQFF.

This clonotype was observed a few times. The CDR3 loop reads CASSQGEDYHSYEQYF. Written as DNA, the CDR3 is TGCGCCAGCAGCCAAGGGGAGGACTACCACTCCTACGAGCAGTACTTC. The V gene is TRBV4-1, the J gene TRBJ2-7; D may be TRBD2 (6 bases). V gave up 1 base and J gave up 0 bases, with 13 bases separating them. Germline V gives CDR1 MGHRA, CDR2 YSYEKL. There are 16 residues in the CDR3.

The chain carries TRBV12-3 or TRBV12-4 and TRBJ2-1, with a possible D match to TRBD2 (5 bases). The CDR3 contains 12 residues. V lost 5 bases to trimming and J lost 9 bases, with 11 bases between them. CDR3 region: CASSPERAEQFF. Here the CDR3 DNA reads TGTGCCAGCAGTCCCGAGAGGGCTGAGCAGTTCTTC.

This clonotype was detected once. The rearrangement joins TRBV29-1 to TRBJ1-4; tentative D call: TRBD1 (5 bases). The CDR3 spans 12 residues. In germline, CDR1 is SQVTM, CDR2 ANQGSEA. V lost 4 bases and J 7 bases, leaving 10 bases between the germline ends. CDR3 bases: TGCAGCGTTGCCGGGAGGGGTGAAAAACTGTTTTTT. Residues: CSVAGRGEKLFF.

This CDR3 is CASSQGGQGITDTQYF. The CDR3 bases are TGCGCCAGCAGCCAAGGTGGCCAGGGGATCACAGATACGCAGTATTTT. This chain links TRBV4-3 with TRBJ2-3; weak D call: TRBD1 (6 bases). V lost 1 base and J 2 bases, leaving 13 bases between the germline ends. CDR1 is LGHNA, CDR2 YSLEER, per germline. CDR3 size: 16 residues.

The chain combines TRBV6-6 with TRBJ1-5, with 9 positions matching TRBD1. This CDR3 is 15 amino acids long. V lost 4 bases and J lost 6; bases outside the gene matches: 7. Germline loops: CDR1 MNHNY, CDR2 SVGAGI (reference sequence). CDR3 protein: CASSFSGTGSQPQHF. Written as DNA, the CDR3 is TGTGCCAGCAGTTTTTCCGGGACAGGGAGTCAGCCCCAGCATTTT.

The chain employs TRBV20-1 and TRBJ2-6; D ambiguous. Germline V gives CDR1 DFQATT, CDR2 SNEGSKA (reference sequence). V gave up 0 bases and J gave up 4 bases, with 10 bases separating them. The CDR3 has 15 residues. This CDR3 is CSARDQAAGANVLTF. DNA for the CDR3: TGCAGTGCTAGAGATCAGGCAGCAGGGGCCAACGTCCTGACTTTC.

The rearrangement joins TRBV7-9 to TRBJ2-4; 13 bases map to TRBD2. TRBJ2-7 explains the end of the DNA better; the J call may be wrong. This CDR3 comprises 15 residues. The germline V gene has CDR1 SEHNR and CDR2 FQNEAQ (reference sequence). The chain's CDR3 is CASGPGLAGVGEQYF. CDR3 in DNA: TGTGCCAGCGGCCCCGGACTAGCGGGAGTAGGCGAGCAGTACTTC.

In this sample, this clonotype turned up once. The genes are TRBV27 and TRBJ2-7; TRBD2 matches at 7 bases. The CDR3 covers 14 residues. V lost 1 base to trimming and J lost 2 bases; unmatched junction nucleotides: 2. Germline V gene data show CDR1 as MNHEY and CDR2 as SMNVEV (reference sequence). This CDR3 is CASSLWGGTYEQYF. The CDR3 DNA reads as TGTGCCAGCAGTTTATGGGGGGGTACCTACGAGCAGTACTTC.

J is TRBJ2-7 and V is TRBV12-3 or TRBV12-4; 9 nucleotides line up with TRBD1. CDR3 size: 13 residues. The trim removed 7 bases at V and 5 bases at J, leaving 6 bases unmatched. The CDR3 DNA is TGTGCCAGCAAGAACCGGGACAGGGACGAGCAGTACTTC. This gives the protein CASKNRDRDEQYF.

The chain couples TRBV9 to TRBJ2-1; 10 nucleotides match TRBD2. The CDR3 length is 15 residues. With 4 bases clipped from V and 7 bases from J, the junction kept 8 bases outside the gene matches. The germline CDR1 and CDR2 sequences are SGDLS and YYNGEE. The CDR3 DNA reads TGTGCCAGCAGCCGGACTAGCGGTAGGGCGAATGAGCAGTTCTTC. Translation: CASSRTSGRANEQFF.

V gene TRBV5-8 combines with J gene TRBJ2-3, with D maybe TRBD2 (5 bases). Germline V gene lookup returns CDR1 SGHTS and CDR2 YDEGEE. The CDR3 totals 13 residues. Trimming cost V 4 bases and J 6 bases, with 12 bases left between them. The CDR3 reads CASSKLVADTQYF. The DNA for the CDR3 is TGTGCCAGCAGCAAACTAGTCGCCGATACGCAGTATTTT.